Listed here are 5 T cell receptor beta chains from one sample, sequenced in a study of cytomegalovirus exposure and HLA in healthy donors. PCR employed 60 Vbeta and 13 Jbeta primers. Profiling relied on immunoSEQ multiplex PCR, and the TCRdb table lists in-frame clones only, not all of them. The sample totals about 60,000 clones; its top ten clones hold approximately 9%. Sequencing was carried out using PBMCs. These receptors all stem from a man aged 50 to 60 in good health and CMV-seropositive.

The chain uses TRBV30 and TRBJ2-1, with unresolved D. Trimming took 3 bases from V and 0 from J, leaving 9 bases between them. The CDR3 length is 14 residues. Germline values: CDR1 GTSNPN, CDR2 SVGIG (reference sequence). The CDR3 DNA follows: TGTGCCTGGAGCCGAGATAGCTCCTACAATGAGCAGTTCTTC. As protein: CAWSRDSSYNEQFF. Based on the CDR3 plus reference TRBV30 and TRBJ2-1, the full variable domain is SQTIHQWPATLVQPVGSPLSLECTVEGTSNPNLYWYRQAAGRGLQLLFYSVGIGQISSEVPQNLSASRPQDRQFILSSKKLLLSDSGFYLCAWSRDSSYNEQFFGPGTRLTVL.

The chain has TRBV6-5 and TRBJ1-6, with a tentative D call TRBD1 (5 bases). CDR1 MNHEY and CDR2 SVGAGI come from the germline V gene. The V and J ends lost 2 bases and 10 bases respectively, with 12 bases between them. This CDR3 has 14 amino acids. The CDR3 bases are TGTGCCAGCAGTTACGCGGGGGGGAACTCACCCCTCCACTTT. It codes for CASSYAGGNSPLHF.

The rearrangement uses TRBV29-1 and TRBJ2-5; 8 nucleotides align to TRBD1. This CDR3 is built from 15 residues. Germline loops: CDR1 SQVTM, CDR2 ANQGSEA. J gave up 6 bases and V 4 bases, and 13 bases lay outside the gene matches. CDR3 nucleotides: TGCAGCGTTGTGTGGCAGGGGGCTTTAGTAAAGACCCAGTACTTC. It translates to CSVVWQGALVKTQYF.

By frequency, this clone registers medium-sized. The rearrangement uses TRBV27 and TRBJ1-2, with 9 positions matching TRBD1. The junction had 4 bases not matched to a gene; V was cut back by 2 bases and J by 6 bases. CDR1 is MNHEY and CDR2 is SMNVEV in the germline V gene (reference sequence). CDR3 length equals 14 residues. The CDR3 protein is CASSLGGTGNGYTF. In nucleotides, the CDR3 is TGTGCCAGCAGTTTAGGTGGGACAGGGAATGGCTACACCTTC.

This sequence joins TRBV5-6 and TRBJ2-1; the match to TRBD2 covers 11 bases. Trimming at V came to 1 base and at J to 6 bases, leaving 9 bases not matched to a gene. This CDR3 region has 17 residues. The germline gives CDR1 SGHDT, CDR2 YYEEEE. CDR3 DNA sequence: TGTGCCAGCAGCTTGCAGCTAGCGGGGGGCAGGACCAATGAGCAGTTCTTC. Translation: CASSLQLAGGRTNEQFF. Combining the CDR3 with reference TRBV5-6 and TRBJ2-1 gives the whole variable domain DAGVTQSPTHLIKTRGQQVTLRCSPKSGHDTVSWYQQALGQGPQFIFQYYEEEERQRGNFPDRFSGHQFPNYSSELNVNALLLGDSALYLCASSLQLAGGRTNEQFFGPGTRLTVL.